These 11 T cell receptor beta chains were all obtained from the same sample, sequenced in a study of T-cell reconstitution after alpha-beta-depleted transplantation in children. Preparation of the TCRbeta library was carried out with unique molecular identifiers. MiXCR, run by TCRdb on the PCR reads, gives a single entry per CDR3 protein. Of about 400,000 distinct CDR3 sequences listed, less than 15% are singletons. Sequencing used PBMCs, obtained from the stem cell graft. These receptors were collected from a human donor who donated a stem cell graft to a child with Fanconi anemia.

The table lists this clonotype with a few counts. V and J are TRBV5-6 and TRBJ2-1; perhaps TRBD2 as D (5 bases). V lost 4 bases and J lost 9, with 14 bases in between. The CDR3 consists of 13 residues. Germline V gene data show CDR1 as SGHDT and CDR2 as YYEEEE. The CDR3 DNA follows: TGTGCCAGCAGCCTCTCAGCGGAAACTGAGCAGTTCTTC. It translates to CASSLSAETEQFF.

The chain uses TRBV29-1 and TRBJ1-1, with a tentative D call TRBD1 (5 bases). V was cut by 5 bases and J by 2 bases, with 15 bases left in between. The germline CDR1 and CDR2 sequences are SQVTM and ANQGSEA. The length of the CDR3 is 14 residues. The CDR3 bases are TGCAGCGTTTTAGACAGAGCCTCCAACACTGAAGCTTTCTTT. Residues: CSVLDRASNTEAFF.

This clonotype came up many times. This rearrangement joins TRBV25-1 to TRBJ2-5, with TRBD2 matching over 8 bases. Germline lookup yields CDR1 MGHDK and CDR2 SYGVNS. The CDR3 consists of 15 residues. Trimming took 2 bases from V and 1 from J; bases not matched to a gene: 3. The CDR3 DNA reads TGTGCCAGCAGTGAAGACGGGGGGGGCCAAGAGACCCAGTACTTC. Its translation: CASSEDGGGQETQYF.

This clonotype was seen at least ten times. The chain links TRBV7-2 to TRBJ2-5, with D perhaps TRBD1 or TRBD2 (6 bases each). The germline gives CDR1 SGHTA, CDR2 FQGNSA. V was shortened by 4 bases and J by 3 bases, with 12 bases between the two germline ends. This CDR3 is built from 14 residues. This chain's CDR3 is CASSSVGGKETQYF. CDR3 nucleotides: TGTGCCAGCAGCTCCGTCGGGGGCAAAGAGACCCAGTACTTC.

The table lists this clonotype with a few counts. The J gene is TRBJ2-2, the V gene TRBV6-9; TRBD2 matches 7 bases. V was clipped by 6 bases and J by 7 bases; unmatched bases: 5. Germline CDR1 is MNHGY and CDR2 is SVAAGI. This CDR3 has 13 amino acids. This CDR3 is CASSLREGGELFF. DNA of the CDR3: TGTGCCAGCAGCCTAAGGGAGGGCGGGGAGCTGTTTTTT.

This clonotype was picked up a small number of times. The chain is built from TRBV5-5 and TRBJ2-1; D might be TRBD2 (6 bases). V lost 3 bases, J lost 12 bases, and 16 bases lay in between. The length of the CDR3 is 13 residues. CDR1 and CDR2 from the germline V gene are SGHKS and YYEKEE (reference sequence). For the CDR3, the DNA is TGTGCCAGCAGCTGGGGGGTTCAGTCCGCGCAGTTCTTC. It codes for CASSWGVQSAQFF.

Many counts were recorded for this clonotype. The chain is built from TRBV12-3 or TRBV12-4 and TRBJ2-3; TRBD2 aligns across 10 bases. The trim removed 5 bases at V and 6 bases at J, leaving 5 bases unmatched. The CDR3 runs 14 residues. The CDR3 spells CASSVRLAGDTQYF. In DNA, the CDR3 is TGTGCCAGCAGTGTAAGACTAGCGGGTGATACGCAGTATTTT.

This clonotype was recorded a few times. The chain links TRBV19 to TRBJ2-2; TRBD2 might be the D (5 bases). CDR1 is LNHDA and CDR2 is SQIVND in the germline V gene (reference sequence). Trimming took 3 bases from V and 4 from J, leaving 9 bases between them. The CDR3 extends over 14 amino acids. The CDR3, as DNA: TGTGCCAGTAGTATCGGCCGGGGCACCGGGGAGCTGTTTTTT. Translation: CASSIGRGTGELFF.

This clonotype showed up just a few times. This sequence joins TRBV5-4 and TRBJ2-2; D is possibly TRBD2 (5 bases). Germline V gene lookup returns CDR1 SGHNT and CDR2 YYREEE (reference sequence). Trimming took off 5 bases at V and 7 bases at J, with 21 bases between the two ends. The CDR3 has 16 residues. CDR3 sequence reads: CASSFSLTGVGGELFF. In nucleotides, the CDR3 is TGTGCCAGCAGTTTTTCCCTCACCGGGGTCGGCGGGGAGCTGTTTTTT.

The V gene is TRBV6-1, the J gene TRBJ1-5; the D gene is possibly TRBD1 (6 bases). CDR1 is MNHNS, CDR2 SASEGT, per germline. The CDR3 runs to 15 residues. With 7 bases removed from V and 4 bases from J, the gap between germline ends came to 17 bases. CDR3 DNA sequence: TGTGCCAGCACCAAGGGGGGGAGTCCAAATCAGCCCCAGCATTTT. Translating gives CASTKGGSPNQPQHF.

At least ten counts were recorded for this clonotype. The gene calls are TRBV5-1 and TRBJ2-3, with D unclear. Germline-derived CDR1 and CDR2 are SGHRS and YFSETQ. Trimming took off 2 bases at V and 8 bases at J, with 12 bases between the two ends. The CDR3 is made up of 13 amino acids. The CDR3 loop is CASSFTGDPTQYF. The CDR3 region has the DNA TGCGCCAGCAGCTTCACTGGTGACCCTACGCAGTATTTT.